The T cell receptor (beta chain) under discussion was sequenced for a study of blood T cells in healthy people across ages. This CDR3 is built from 15 residues. Losses at the gene ends were 5 bases for V and 7 bases for J; bases not matched to a gene: 13. The germline gives CDR1 KGHDR, CDR2 SFDVKD. There are a few counts of this clonotype. Primed by a sample-barcoded 5' primer and a J-beta primer mix, a second PCR proceeded for 7 to 11 cycles. TCRdb re-derived calls from the 5' RACE reads in MiXCR, one entry per CDR3 protein. The sample yields about 1.1 million distinct CDR3 sequences, 35% to 40% seen once.

This TCR was sampled from a man younger than 35 in good health. Sequenced material: blood. V and J are TRBV24-1 and TRBJ2-7; 7 bases agree with TRBD2. Here the CDR3 reads CATSGPPGDYNEQYF. CDR3 bases: TGTGCCACCAGTGGGCCCCCGGGGGACTACAATGAGCAGTACTTC.